Shown below are 30 T cell receptor beta chains from a single sample sequenced in a study of PD-L1 blockade in urothelial cancer. Sample time point: pretreatment peripheral blood. Assay used: immunoSEQ multiplex PCR; TCRdb lists only in-frame clones, some missing. Of roughly 63,000 clones listed, 81% are singletons. This specimen was PBMCs, taken around atezolizumab (anti-PD-L1) treatment. The source is a man aged 65-85 years with urothelial cancer.

The chain couples TRBV6-1 to TRBJ1-2; D is undetermined. V dropped 2 bases and J dropped 2 bases, with 6 bases sitting between them. The CDR3 contains 13 residues. Germline V gene lookup returns CDR1 MNHNS and CDR2 SASEGT. The CDR3 protein is CASSESGNYGYTF. CDR3 DNA: TGTGCCAGCAGTGAAAGCGGAAACTATGGCTACACCTTC.

The chain is built from TRBV4-3 and TRBJ2-1; 9 nucleotides agree with TRBD2. The germline V gene has CDR1 LGHNA and CDR2 YSLEER. V was clipped by 0 bases and J by 16 bases; unmatched bases: 13. The CDR3 loop spans 15 amino acids. In nucleotides, the CDR3 is TGCGCCAGCAGCCAAGATGGTATGGCAAGCGGGAGGAGATTCTTC. Translated: CASSQDGMASGRRFF.

The chain carries TRBV27 and TRBJ2-5; perhaps TRBD1 as D (5 bases). V was cut by 0 bases and J by 4 bases, with 12 bases left in between. CDR1 is MNHEY and CDR2 is SMNVEV in the germline V gene (reference sequence). The CDR3 is 15 amino acids. The CDR3 region is CASSLSAGWVETQYF. CDR3 nucleotide sequence: TGTGCCAGCAGTTTATCGGCAGGGTGGGTAGAGACCCAGTACTTC.

The chain uses TRBV7-2 and TRBJ2-3; weak D call: TRBD2 (5 bases). The length of the CDR3 is 15 residues. Germline V gene sequence: CDR1 SGHTA, CDR2 FQGNSA. V was cut by 5 bases and J by 2 bases, with 14 bases left in between. CDR3 DNA sequence: TGTGCCAGCAGCCCCGACTACGCGCTCACAGATACGCAGTATTTT. This codes for CASSPDYALTDTQYF.

The V and J genes are TRBV21-1 and TRBJ2-7; no check of the table's D call, TRBD1, against the DNA was made. TRBV21-1 is labeled a pseudogene. The CDR3 totals 13 residues. This chain's CDR3 is CASSKEDTYEQYF. The CDR3 coding sequence is TGTGCCAGCAGCAAAGAGGACACCTACGAGCAGTACTTC.

This chain links TRBV7-2 with TRBJ2-6, with a tentative D call TRBD1 (5 bases). This CDR3 region has 14 residues. V was clipped by 5 bases and J by 8 bases, with 13 bases between them. CDR1 and CDR2 (germline): SGHTA, FQGNSA. The chain's CDR3 is CASSPLGQTNVLTF. As DNA, the CDR3 is TGTGCCAGCAGCCCCTTGGGGCAGACCAACGTCCTGACTTTC.

This clone has a handful of counts. The CDR3 nucleotides are TGTGCCAGCAGCTCAACAGGTCCGACAGTTGGTTCACCCCTCCACTTT. This gives the protein CASSSTGPTVGSPLHF. The rearrangement uses TRBV7-2 and TRBJ1-6, with a tentative D call TRBD1 (5 bases). The CDR3 has 16 residues. V lost 4 bases and J 9 bases, leaving 19 bases between the germline ends. Per the germline V gene, CDR1 is SGHTA and CDR2 is FQGNSA.

The chain employs TRBV5-6 and TRBJ2-2, with D maybe TRBD1 (6 bases). From germline, CDR1 is SGHDT and CDR2 YYEEEE. The CDR3 is made up of 13 amino acids. V was cut by 4 bases and J by 3 bases, with 7 bases left in between. The CDR3 spells CASSRTDTGELFF. CDR3 sequence (DNA): TGTGCCAGCAGCCGGACAGACACCGGGGAGCTGTTTTTT.

V usage is TRBV2 and J usage is TRBJ1-3; D perhaps matches TRBD1 (5 bases). The CDR3 sequence is 18 residues long. Germline V gene data show CDR1 as SNHLY and CDR2 as FYNNEI. V dropped 0 bases and J dropped 2 bases, with 17 bases sitting between them. The CDR3 DNA reads TGTGCCAGCAGTGAAGCGCTCGGAGGGGACCTCACTGGAAACACCATATATTTT. Protein: CASSEALGGDLTGNTIYF. Full variable domain (missing parts from reference TRBV2 and TRBJ1-3): EPEVTQTPSHQVTQMGQEVILRCVPISNHLYFYWYRQILGQKVEFLVSFYNNEISEKSEIFDDQFSVERPDGSNFTLKIRSTKLEDSAMYFCASSEALGGDLTGNTIYFGEGSWLTVV.

The chain is built from TRBV28 and TRBJ1-2; the match to TRBD1 covers 8 bases. This CDR3 comprises 13 residues. Looked up from germline, CDR1 is MDHEN and CDR2 is SYDVKM. V lost 5 bases to trimming and J lost 8 bases; unmatched junction nucleotides: 7. In DNA form, the CDR3 reads TGTGCCAGCAGTCTCGGACAGGGTCTAGGCTACACCTTC. Its translation: CASSLGQGLGYTF.

This clone was counted a single time. The chain carries TRBV19 and TRBJ2-2; weak D call: TRBD1 (5 bases). CDR3 length: 13 amino acids. V dropped 5 bases and J dropped 4 bases, with 8 bases sitting between them. Germline V gene data show CDR1 as LNHDA and CDR2 as SQIVND (reference sequence). The CDR3 nucleotides are TGTGCCAGTAGTCCAGGGTTCACCGGGGAGCTGTTTTTT. Translation: CASSPGFTGELFF.

V usage is TRBV15 and J usage is TRBJ2-1; 7 nucleotides line up with TRBD2. The CDR3 totals 16 residues. Germline V CDR1 and CDR2: LNHNV, YYDKDF (reference sequence). After removal of 1 base from V and 6 bases from J, the junction contained 9 bases not matched to a gene. The CDR3 region is CATSRGGGDVSNEQFF. The CDR3 DNA reads as TGTGCCACCAGCAGAGGGGGGGGAGATGTTAGCAATGAGCAGTTCTTC.

This clone has more than one count but fewer than ten. V and J are TRBV7-2 and TRBJ1-5; D call uncertain. This CDR3 contains 12 residues. Germline CDR1 SGHTA, CDR2 FQGNSA. Deletions cut 2 bases from V and 6 bases from J, with 5 bases between. The CDR3 loop is CASSLKSQPQHF. The CDR3 DNA sequence: TGTGCCAGCAGCTTAAAGAGTCAGCCCCAGCATTTT.

A remark on this clone: A read error may produce the germline difference seen at one junction end. The J gene is TRBJ2-6, the V gene TRBV29-1; D is undetermined. Germline CDR1 SQVTM, CDR2 ANQGSEA. The CDR3 runs 13 residues. In DNA, the CDR3 is TGCAGCGCTGAATTCGGTGGGGCCAACGTCCTGACTTTC. Translation gives CSAEFGGANVLTF.

The rearrangement links TRBV6-7 to TRBJ2-7, with 10 bases lining up with TRBD2. TRBV6-7 is assigned to the ORF class and has an uncertain function. Trimming cost V 0 bases and J 4 bases; bases outside gene matches: 18. The CDR3 extends over 20 amino acids. CDR3 protein: CASSYSKVGTSGTEEYEQYF. As DNA, the CDR3 is TGTGCCAGCAGTTACTCGAAGGTTGGCACTAGCGGGACAGAAGAATACGAGCAGTACTTC.

The V gene is TRBV19, the J gene TRBJ1-5; no clear D gene. Germline lookup yields CDR1 LNHDA and CDR2 SQIVND (reference sequence). Between the trimmed V and J ends, which lost 9 bases and 4 bases, there was a span of 13 bases. This CDR3 has 13 amino acids. CDR3 DNA: TGTGCCAGCCCCCCCAGTGATAATCAGCCCCAGCATTTT. Its translation is CASPPSDNQPQHF.

This clone appeared once. The rearrangement joins TRBV9 to TRBJ1-3; D remains ambiguous. V was cut by 4 bases and J by 3 bases, with 14 bases left in between. Per germline, CDR1 SGDLS and CDR2 YYNGEE. The CDR3 runs 15 residues. The CDR3 here is CASSFPGTDGNTIYF. CDR3 bases: TGTGCCAGCAGCTTCCCGGGAACAGATGGAAACACCATATATTTT.

The chain combines TRBV27 with TRBJ1-5, with D possibly TRBD1 on 5 matching bases. The length of the CDR3 is 14 residues. V was trimmed by 5 bases and J by 2 bases, leaving 10 bases between them. Germline CDR1 and CDR2: MNHEY and SMNVEV (reference sequence). The CDR3 region has the DNA TGTGCCAGCAGTCCCGGGGGGGGCAATCAGCCCCAGCATTTT. This sequence encodes CASSPGGGNQPQHF.

The chain joins TRBV6-5 to TRBJ1-1; no clear D. The CDR3 is made up of 13 amino acids. The V and J ends lost 5 bases and 3 bases respectively, with 10 bases between them. Germline CDR1 reads MNHEY; CDR2 reads SVGAGI. The CDR3 here is CASSTPADTEAFF. The CDR3 DNA follows: TGTGCCAGCAGTACCCCAGCGGACACTGAAGCTTTCTTT.

The chain uses TRBV6-5 and TRBJ2-7; 8 bases match TRBD2. The germline V gene has CDR1 MNHEY and CDR2 SVGAGI. The V and J ends lost 1 base and 2 bases, in that order; junction bases with no gene match: 4. The CDR3 totals 15 residues. CDR3 residues: CASSYFAGGPYEQYF. DNA of the CDR3: TGTGCCAGCAGTTACTTCGCGGGAGGCCCCTACGAGCAGTACTTC.

This rearrangement joins TRBV30 to TRBJ2-5; D possibly corresponds to TRBD2 (6 bases). V was cut by 4 bases and J by 6 bases, with 27 bases left in between. Germline CDR1 GTSNPN, CDR2 SVGIG (reference sequence). This CDR3 is built from 17 residues. CDR3 region: CAWNGRVTGAGQKTQYF. Here the CDR3 DNA reads TGTGCCTGGAATGGCAGGGTCACGGGAGCGGGCCAGAAGACCCAGTACTTC.

The CDR3 sequence: CASSLTTGNQPQHF. The CDR3, as DNA: TGTGCCAGCAGCTTAACGACAGGCAATCAGCCCCAGCATTTT. The V and J genes are TRBV7-6 and TRBJ1-5, with D maybe TRBD1 (5 bases). The V end was cut by 2 bases, the J end by 2 bases, with 7 bases between. Germline V CDR1 and CDR2: SGHVS, FNYEAQ. This CDR3 comprises 14 residues.

The rearrangement uses TRBV15 and TRBJ1-4, with 8 bases matching TRBD1. The CDR3 covers 17 residues. Germline V gene lookup returns CDR1 LNHNV and CDR2 YYDKDF (reference sequence). Trimming removed 0 bases from V and 2 bases from J; junction bases left unmatched: 5. CDR3: CATSRDSGGLTNEKLFF. In nucleotides, the CDR3 is TGTGCCACCAGCAGAGATTCAGGGGGCTTGACTAATGAAAAACTGTTTTTT. Full variable domain (missing parts from reference TRBV15 and TRBJ1-4): DAMVIQNPRYQVTQFGKPVTLSCSQTLNHNVMYWYQQKSSQAPKLLFHYYDKDFNNEADTPDNFQSRRPNTSFCFLDIRSPGLGDTAMYLCATSRDSGGLTNEKLFFGSGTQLSVL.

This chain connects TRBV6-1 to TRBJ1-1, with D uncertain. The V gene's germline CDR1 is MNHNS and CDR2 SASEGT. The CDR3 covers 15 residues. V was clipped by 5 bases and J by 2 bases, with 15 bases between them. The CDR3 reads CASSWAELLNTEAFF. In nucleotides, the CDR3 is TGTGCCAGCAGTTGGGCAGAACTTTTAAACACTGAAGCTTTCTTT.

V gene TRBV12-5 combines with J gene TRBJ1-5; TRBD1 might be the D (6 bases). The CDR3 contains 13 residues. CDR1 is LGHNT and CDR2 is FRNRAP in the germline V gene. Trimming took 5 bases from V and 7 from J, leaving 12 bases between them. CDR3 in amino acids: CASGKGGDQPQHF. The CDR3 DNA sequence: TGTGCTAGTGGTAAAGGGGGGGACCAGCCCCAGCATTTT. The variable domain in full, completed from reference TRBV12-5 and TRBJ1-5, reads DARVTQTPRHKVTEMGQEVTMRCQPILGHNTVFWYRQTMMQGLELLAYFRNRAPLDDSGMPKDRFSAEMPDATLATLKIQPSEPRDSAVYFCASGKGGDQPQHFGDGTRLSIL.

The chain couples TRBV6-5 to TRBJ1-4; D not resolved. V lost 2 bases, J lost 8 bases, and 12 bases lay in between. This CDR3 comprises 14 residues. Germline CDR1 MNHEY, CDR2 SVGAGI. The CDR3 loop reads CASSYGGVGEKLFF. DNA of the CDR3: TGTGCCAGCAGTTACGGCGGGGTGGGGGAAAAACTGTTTTTT.

This rearrangement joins TRBV9 to TRBJ2-7; weak D call: TRBD2 (6 bases). Germline V gene sequence: CDR1 SGDLS, CDR2 YYNGEE. The CDR3 has 12 amino acids. V was trimmed by 10 bases and J by 6 bases, leaving 17 bases between them. Written as DNA, the CDR3 is TGTGCCCCTGGTGGGGGGAGACCCGAGCAGTACTTC. Amino acids: CAPGGGRPEQYF. Together with reference TRBV9 and TRBJ2-7, the CDR3 gives the full variable domain: DSGVTQTPKHLITATGQRVTLRCSPRSGDLSVYWYQQSLDQGLQFLIQYYNGEERAKGNILERFSAQQFPDLHSELNLSSLELGDSALYFCAPGGGRPEQYFGPGTRLTVT.

The rearrangement uses TRBV27 and TRBJ1-2, with D possibly TRBD1 on 6 matching bases. Germline V gene sequence: CDR1 MNHEY, CDR2 SMNVEV (reference sequence). V lost 5 bases, J lost 7 bases, and 11 bases lay in between. The CDR3 is made up of 12 amino acids. The CDR3 spells CASSPSRGGYTF. CDR3 nucleotides: TGTGCCAGCAGTCCCTCCAGGGGTGGCTACACCTTC.

The chain is built from TRBV7-2 and TRBJ2-1, with a tentative D call TRBD2 (6 bases). V was cut by 5 bases and J by 0 bases, with 14 bases left in between. Germline V lookup: CDR1 SGHTA, CDR2 FQGNSA. The CDR3 is 16 residues long. The CDR3 nucleotides are TGTGCCAGCAGCCCGGTGGGGGGACGCTCCTACAATGAGCAGTTCTTC. Protein: CASSPVGGRSYNEQFF. The entire variable domain, with the rest obtained from reference TRBV7-2 and TRBJ2-1, is as follows: GAGVSQSPSNKVTEKGKDVELRCDPISGHTALYWYRQSLGQGLEFLIYFQGNSAPDKSGLPSDRFSAERTGGSVSTLTIQRTQQEDSAVYLCASSPVGGRSYNEQFFGPGTRLTVL.

This chain's CDR3 is CASSAGTTLEEQYF. CDR3 DNA sequence: TGTGCCAGCAGCGCCGGGACTACCCTAGAGGAGCAGTACTTC. This chain uses TRBV5-5 with TRBJ2-7; 7 bases align to TRBD2. The junction had 11 bases not matched to a gene; V was cut back by 4 bases and J by 7 bases. CDR3 length equals 14 residues. Germline lookup yields CDR1 SGHKS and CDR2 YYEKEE (reference sequence).